This T cell receptor beta chain was retrieved from a study of T cell changes during pregnancy in multiple sclerosis. Sequencing used immunoSEQ multiplex PCR; TCRdb keeps in-frame clones, though not all of them. This table has about 93,000 clones, about nine tenths appearing once. The germline gives CDR1 KGHSH, CDR2 LQKENI. The V and J ends lost 2 bases and 0 bases respectively, with 15 bases between them. The CDR3 is made up of 17 amino acids. The genes are TRBV18 and TRBJ2-3; D is perhaps TRBD1 (5 bases). This clonotype originated in a female donor in good health, enrolled as a control in a pregnancy study. The material sequenced was peripheral blood, taken after pregnancy. For the CDR3, the DNA is TGTGCCAGCTCACCAGAGACAGCCGCTTCTAGCACAGATACGCAGTATTTT. Translation gives CASSPETAASSTDTQYF.